This TCR beta chain was found in a study of OX40 agonist ivuxolimab in advanced cancers. Study results and limitations: The study found that CD8+ T cells averaged more expanded clones than CD4+. The study observed clonal expansion of CD4+ and CD8+ blood T cells by week 6 at 0.1 to 3.0 mg/kg.

The protocol was immunoSEQ multiplex PCR, while the TCRdb copy is restricted to in-frame clones and leaves out a portion. Altogether 80,000 or so clones are present, about 90% being singletons, with the ten largest covering 2% to 3%. Prior autoimmune disease or systemic immunosuppression barred patients. Germline CDR1 is SGHNT and CDR2 is YYREEE (reference sequence). This CDR3 is 17 amino acids long. Of note for this clone: Its antigen is as yet unknown. An end of the junction does not agree with germline; a read error may underlie this.

J is TRBJ2-2 and V is TRBV5-4; 13 nucleotides line up with TRBD2. The sequence was obtained from an adult with an advanced solid tumor such as melanoma, head and neck, liver or kidney cancer. The sample consisted of CD4+ or CD8+ T cells sorted from blood, taken in a trial of the OX40 agonist ivuxolimab. CDR3 protein: CASSPGLAGANTGELLF. Here the CDR3 DNA reads TGTGCCAGCAGTCCCGGACTAGCGGGGGCGAACACCGGGGAGCTGCTTTTT.